The T cell receptor beta chain under discussion was sequenced for a study of T-cell reconstitution after alpha-beta-depleted transplantation in children. General study results and limits: T cells produced anew were the main source of T-cell counts and diversity one year after transplant. The study reportedly traced alpha-beta T cells about two months after transplant to several hundred expanded graft clones. Elevated TCRbeta diversity at day 60 was traced, in some patients, to surviving recipient T cells and thymic progenitors.

This sample's TCRbeta library carried unique molecular identifier barcodes. Each CDR3 protein gets one entry after TCRdb re-called the PCR reads with MiXCR. The repertoire consists of about 300,000 distinct CDR3 sequences, with nearly 8% occurring once and the leading ten covering approximately 8.6%. V lost 6 bases, J lost 3 bases, and 11 bases lay in between. This CDR3 is 13 amino acids long. In its sample, this clonotype was seen many times. The antigen is not known. The specimen was peripheral blood, collected 360 days after TCRalphabeta/CD19-depleted stem cell transplant. The chain uses TRBV12-3 or TRBV12-4 and TRBJ1-1, with no clear D. The sequence derives from a female patient aged 2-10 years who had a stem cell transplant for Fanconi anemia, so the T cells may come from the graft donor. The CDR3 region has the DNA TGTGCCAGCAGGGCCGTTGGGCACACTGAAGCTTTCTTT. Its protein product is CASRAVGHTEAFF.